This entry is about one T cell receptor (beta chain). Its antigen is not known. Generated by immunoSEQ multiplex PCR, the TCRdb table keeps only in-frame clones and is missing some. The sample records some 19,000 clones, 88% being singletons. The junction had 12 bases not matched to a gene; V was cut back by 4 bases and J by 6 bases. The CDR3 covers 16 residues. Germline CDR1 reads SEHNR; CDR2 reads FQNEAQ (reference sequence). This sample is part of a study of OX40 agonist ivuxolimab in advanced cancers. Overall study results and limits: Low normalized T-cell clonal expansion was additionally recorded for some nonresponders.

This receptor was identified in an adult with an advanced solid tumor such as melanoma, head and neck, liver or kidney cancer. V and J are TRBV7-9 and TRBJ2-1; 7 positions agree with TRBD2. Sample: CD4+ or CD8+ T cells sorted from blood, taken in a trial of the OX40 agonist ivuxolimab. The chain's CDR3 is CASSSLTSSLRNEQFF. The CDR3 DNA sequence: TGTGCCAGCAGCTCACTGACTAGCTCGCTACGCAATGAGCAGTTCTTC.